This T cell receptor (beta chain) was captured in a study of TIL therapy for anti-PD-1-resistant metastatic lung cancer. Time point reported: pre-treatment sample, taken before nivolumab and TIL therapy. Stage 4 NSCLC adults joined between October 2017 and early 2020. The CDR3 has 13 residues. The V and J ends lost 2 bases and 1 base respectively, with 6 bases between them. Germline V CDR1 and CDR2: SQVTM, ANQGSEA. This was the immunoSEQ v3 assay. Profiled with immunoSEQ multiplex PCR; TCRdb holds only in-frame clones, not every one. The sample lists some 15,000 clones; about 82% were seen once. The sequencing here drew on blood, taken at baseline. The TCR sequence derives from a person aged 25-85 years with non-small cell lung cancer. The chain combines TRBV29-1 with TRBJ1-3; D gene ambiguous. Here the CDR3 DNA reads TGCAGCGTTGAAAGGGAGTCTGGAAACACCATATATTTT. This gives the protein CSVERESGNTIYF.